This T cell receptor beta chain was identified during a study of beta chain features in type 1 diabetes. Sequenced material consisted of expressed TCRB transcripts (all of the isolated RNA was reverse transcribed). Sequencing was performed with immunoSEQ multiplex PCR; in TCRdb, only in-frame clones are kept and a portion is missing. The profile shows a few hundred thousand clones, 13% to 15% of them singletons. As for this clone: The antigen is undetermined.

Study-wide results and limits: People with Type 1 diabetes carried modestly yet significantly shorter TCRB CDR3s in all four CD4+ subsets.

Germline assignment: CDR1 SGHTA and CDR2 FQGTGA. Trimming took 2 bases from V and 1 from J, leaving 10 bases between them. The CDR3 covers 15 residues. The chain combines TRBV7-3 with TRBJ2-3; D not certain. The origin of this receptor is a man younger than 40 with type 1 diabetes. Material for sequencing was naive CD4+ T cells from blood. The CDR3 DNA follows: TGTGCCAGCAGCTTAGCTGGCTCGCGCACAGATACGCAGTATTTT. It yields the protein CASSLAGSRTDTQYF.